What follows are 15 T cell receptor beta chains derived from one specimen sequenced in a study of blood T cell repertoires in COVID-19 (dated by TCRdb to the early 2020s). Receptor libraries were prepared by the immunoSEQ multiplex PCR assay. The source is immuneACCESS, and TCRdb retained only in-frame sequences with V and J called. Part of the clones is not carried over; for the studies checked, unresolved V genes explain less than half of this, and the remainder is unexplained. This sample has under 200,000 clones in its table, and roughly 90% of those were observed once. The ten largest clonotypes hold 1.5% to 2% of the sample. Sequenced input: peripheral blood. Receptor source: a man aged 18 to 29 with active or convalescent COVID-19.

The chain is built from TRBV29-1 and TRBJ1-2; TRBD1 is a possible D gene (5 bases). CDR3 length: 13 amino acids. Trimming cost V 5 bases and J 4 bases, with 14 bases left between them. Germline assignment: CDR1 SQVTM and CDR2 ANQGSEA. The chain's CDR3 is CSVFRDSAYGYTF. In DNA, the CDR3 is TGCAGCGTTTTCAGGGACTCGGCCTATGGCTACACCTTC.

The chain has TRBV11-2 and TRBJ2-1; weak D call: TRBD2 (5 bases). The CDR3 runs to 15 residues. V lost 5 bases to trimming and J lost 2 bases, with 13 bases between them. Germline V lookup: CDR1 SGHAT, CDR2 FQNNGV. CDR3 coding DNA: TGTGCCAGCAGCGTCCTGAGGGTCGCCTACAATGAGCAGTTCTTC. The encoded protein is CASSVLRVAYNEQFF. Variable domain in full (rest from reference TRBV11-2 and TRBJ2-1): EAGVAQSPRYKIIEKRQSVAFWCNPISGHATLYWYQQILGQGPKLLIQFQNNGVVDDSQLPKDRFSAERLKGVDSTLKIQPAKLEDSAVYLCASSVLRVAYNEQFFGPGTRLTVL.

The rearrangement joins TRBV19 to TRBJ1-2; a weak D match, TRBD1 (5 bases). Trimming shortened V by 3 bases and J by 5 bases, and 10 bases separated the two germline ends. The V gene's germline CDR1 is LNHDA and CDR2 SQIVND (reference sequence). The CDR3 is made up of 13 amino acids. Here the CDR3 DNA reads TGTGCCAGTAGTATCCTCGGGGGTTATGGCTACACCTTC. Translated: CASSILGGYGYTF.

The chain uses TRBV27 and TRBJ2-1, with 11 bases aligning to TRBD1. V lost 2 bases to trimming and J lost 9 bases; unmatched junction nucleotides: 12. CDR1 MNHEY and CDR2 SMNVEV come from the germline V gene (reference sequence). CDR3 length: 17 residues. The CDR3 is CASSLGPPGQGVSEQFF. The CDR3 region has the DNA TGTGCCAGCAGTTTAGGGCCCCCGGGACAGGGGGTTAGTGAGCAGTTCTTC.

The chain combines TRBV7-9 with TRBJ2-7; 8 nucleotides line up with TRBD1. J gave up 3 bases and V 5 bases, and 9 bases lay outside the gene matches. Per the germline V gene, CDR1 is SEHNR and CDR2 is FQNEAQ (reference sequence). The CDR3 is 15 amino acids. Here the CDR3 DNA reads TGTGCCAGCAGCCTTGGACAGGGTGGGGACTACGAGCAGTACTTC. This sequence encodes CASSLGQGGDYEQYF.

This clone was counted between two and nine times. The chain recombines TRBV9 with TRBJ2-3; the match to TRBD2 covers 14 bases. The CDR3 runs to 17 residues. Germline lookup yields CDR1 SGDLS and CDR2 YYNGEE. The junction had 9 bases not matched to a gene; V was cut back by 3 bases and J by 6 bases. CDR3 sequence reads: CASSGGTSGSLRDTQYF. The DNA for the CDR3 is TGTGCCAGCAGCGGTGGGACTAGCGGGAGCCTCAGGGATACGCAGTATTTT.

CDR3 nucleotide sequence: TGTGCCAGTAGTATAGATCAGGGGATCTATGGCTACACCTTC. It specifies CASSIDQGIYGYTF. The chain joins TRBV19 to TRBJ1-2; D is possibly TRBD1 (6 bases). This CDR3 comprises 14 residues. V was trimmed by 0 bases and J by 4 bases, leaving 9 bases between them. CDR1 LNHDA and CDR2 SQIVND come from the germline V gene (reference sequence).

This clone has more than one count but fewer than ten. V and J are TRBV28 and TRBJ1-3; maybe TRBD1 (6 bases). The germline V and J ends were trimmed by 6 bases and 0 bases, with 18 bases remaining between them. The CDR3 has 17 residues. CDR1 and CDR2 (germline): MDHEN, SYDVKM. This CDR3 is CASSNSGQLYSGNTIYF. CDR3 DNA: TGTGCCAGCAGCAATTCAGGACAGCTTTACTCTGGAAACACCATATATTTT.

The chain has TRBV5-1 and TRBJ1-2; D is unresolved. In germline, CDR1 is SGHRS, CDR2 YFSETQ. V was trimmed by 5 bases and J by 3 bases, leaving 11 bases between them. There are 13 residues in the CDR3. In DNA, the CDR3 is TGCGCCAGCAGGCCGGAGGTTGACTATGGCTACACCTTC. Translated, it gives CASRPEVDYGYTF.

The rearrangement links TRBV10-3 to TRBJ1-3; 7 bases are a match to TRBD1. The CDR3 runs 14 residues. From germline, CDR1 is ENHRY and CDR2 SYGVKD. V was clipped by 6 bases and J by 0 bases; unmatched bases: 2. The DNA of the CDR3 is TGTGCCATCAGGGCAGGGGGCTCTGGAAACACCATATATTTT. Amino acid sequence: CAIRAGGSGNTIYF.

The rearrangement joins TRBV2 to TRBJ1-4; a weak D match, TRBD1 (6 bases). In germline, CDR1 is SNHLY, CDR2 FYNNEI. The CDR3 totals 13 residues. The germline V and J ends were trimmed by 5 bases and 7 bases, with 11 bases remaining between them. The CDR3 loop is CASSRQVFEKLFF. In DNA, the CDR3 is TGTGCCAGCAGTAGACAGGTGTTTGAAAAACTGTTTTTT.

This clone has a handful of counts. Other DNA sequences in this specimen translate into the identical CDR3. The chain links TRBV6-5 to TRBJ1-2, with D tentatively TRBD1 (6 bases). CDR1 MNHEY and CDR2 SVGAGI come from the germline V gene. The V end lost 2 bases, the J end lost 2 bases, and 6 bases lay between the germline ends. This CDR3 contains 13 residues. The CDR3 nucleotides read TGTGCCAGCAGTTACCAGGGGAACTATGGCTACACCTTC. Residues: CASSYQGNYGYTF.

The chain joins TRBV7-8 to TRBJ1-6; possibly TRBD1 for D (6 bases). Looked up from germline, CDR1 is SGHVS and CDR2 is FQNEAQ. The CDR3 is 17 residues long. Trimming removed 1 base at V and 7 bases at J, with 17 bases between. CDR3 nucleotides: TGTGCCAGCAGCTTAGGCGTTGGTGGGCAGGGGAATTCACCCCTCCACTTT. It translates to CASSLGVGGQGNSPLHF. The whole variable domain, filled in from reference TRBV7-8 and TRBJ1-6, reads GAGVSQSPRYKVAKRGQDVALRCDPISGHVSLFWYQQALGQGPEFLTYFQNEAQLDKSGLPSDRFFAERPEGSVSTLKIQRTQQEDSAVYLCASSLGVGGQGNSPLHFGNGTRLTVT.

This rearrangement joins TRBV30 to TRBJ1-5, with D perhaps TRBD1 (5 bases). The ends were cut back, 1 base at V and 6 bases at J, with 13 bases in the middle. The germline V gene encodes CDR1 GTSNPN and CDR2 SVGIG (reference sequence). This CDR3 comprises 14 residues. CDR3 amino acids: CAWSGGREFQPQHF. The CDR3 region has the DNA TGTGCCTGGAGTGGAGGCAGGGAATTTCAGCCCCAGCATTTT.

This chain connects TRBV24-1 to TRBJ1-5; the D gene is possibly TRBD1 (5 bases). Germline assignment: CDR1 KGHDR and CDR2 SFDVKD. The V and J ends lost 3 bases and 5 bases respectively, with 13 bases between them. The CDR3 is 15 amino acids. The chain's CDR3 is CATSDPRAAHQPQHF. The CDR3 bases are TGTGCCACCAGTGATCCCAGGGCGGCGCATCAGCCCCAGCATTTT.